The 24 T cell receptor beta chains below come from one sample, sequenced in a study of PD-1 blockade in mismatch repair-deficient tumors. The repertoire was sequenced with immunoSEQ multiplex PCR; TCRdb's copy has only in-frame clones and lacks some. This table holds some 97,000 clones, about 79% found once. The sequencing here drew on peripheral blood, taken roughly 35 weeks after starting pembrolizumab. These receptors were taken from an adult with mismatch repair-deficient cancer.

V gene TRBV30 combines with J gene TRBJ1-1; 7 bases line up with TRBD1. CDR1 and CDR2 (germline): GTSNPN, SVGIG (reference sequence). The ends lost 4 bases at V and 5 bases at J; junction bases unmatched: 13. The CDR3 contains 15 residues. The CDR3 is CAWTRGNRGLTEAFF. CDR3 nucleotide sequence: TGTGCCTGGACCAGGGGAAACAGGGGACTGACTGAAGCTTTCTTT. Based on the CDR3 plus reference TRBV30 and TRBJ1-1, the full variable domain is SQTIHQWPATLVQPVGSPLSLECTVEGTSNPNLYWYRQAAGRGLQLLFYSVGIGQISSEVPQNLSASRPQDRQFILSSKKLLLSDSGFYLCAWTRGNRGLTEAFFGQGTRLTVV.

The table lists this clone with a count of one. The CDR3 loop reads CSVEGVASEARRGGDEQFF. CDR3 bases: TGCAGCGTTGAAGGCGTGGCTAGTGAGGCTCGGCGTGGGGGGGATGAGCAGTTCTTC. This chain links TRBV29-1 with TRBJ2-1, with 7 nucleotides matching TRBD2. This CDR3 has 19 amino acids. J was trimmed by 8 bases and V by 1 base; bases with no gene match: 23. The germline V gene encodes CDR1 SQVTM and CDR2 ANQGSEA.

The chain carries TRBV7-9 and TRBJ2-1; 9 positions match TRBD2. V dropped 7 bases and J dropped 0; count of bases not matched to a gene: 13. Germline lookup yields CDR1 SEHNR and CDR2 FQNEAQ (reference sequence). This CDR3 spans 18 amino acids. The CDR3 DNA is TGTGCCAGCAACCTCCAGCGGGAGGCCAGGAGCTCCTACAATGAGCAGTTCTTC. Its translation is CASNLQREARSSYNEQFF.

This chain joins TRBV19 and TRBJ1-1, with D unresolved. The CDR3 runs to 13 residues. The germline V gene encodes CDR1 LNHDA and CDR2 SQIVND (reference sequence). Trimming removed 6 bases at V and 0 bases at J, with 8 bases between. CDR3 loop: CASSARMNTEAFF. CDR3 DNA sequence: TGTGCCAGTAGCGCCCGGATGAACACTGAAGCTTTCTTT. Together with reference TRBV19 and TRBJ1-1, the CDR3 gives the full variable domain: DGGITQSPKYLFRKEGQNVTLSCEQNLNHDAMYWYRQDPGQGLRLIYYSQIVNDFQKGDIAEGYSVSREKKESFPLTVTSAQKNPTAFYLCASSARMNTEAFFGQGTRLTVV.

This chain joins TRBV2 and TRBJ2-1, with a possible D match to TRBD2 (5 bases). This CDR3 contains 15 residues. Germline V CDR1 and CDR2: SNHLY, FYNNEI. V was trimmed by 4 bases and J by 6 bases, leaving 16 bases between them. The CDR3 loop reads CASSALSLAGNEQFF. Written as DNA, the CDR3 is TGTGCCAGCAGTGCCCTCAGTCTAGCAGGCAATGAGCAGTTCTTC.

The V gene is TRBV28, the J gene TRBJ2-7; possibly TRBD1 for D (8 bases). V was pared by 8 bases and J by 3 bases, with 14 bases between. The CDR3 runs to 13 residues. CDR1 and CDR2 from the germline V gene are MDHEN and SYDVKM. CDR3 amino acids: CASRAGQDYEQYF. In nucleotides, the CDR3 is TGTGCCAGCCGAGCGGGACAGGACTACGAGCAGTACTTC. Full variable domain (missing parts from reference TRBV28 and TRBJ2-7): DVKVTQSSRYLVKRTGEKVFLECVQDMDHENMFWYRQDPGLGLRLIYFSYDVKMKEKGDIPEGYSVSREKKERFSLILESASTNQTSMYLCASRAGQDYEQYFGPGTRLTVT.

The chain is built from TRBV5-1 and TRBJ2-3; D might be TRBD2 (6 bases). V lost 3 bases, J lost 4 bases, and 15 bases lay in between. The CDR3 totals 15 residues. Germline V gives CDR1 SGHRS, CDR2 YFSETQ. The CDR3 spells CASSSTGVHSDTQYF. CDR3 coding DNA: TGCGCCAGCAGCTCTACGGGAGTTCATTCAGATACGCAGTATTTT.

The CDR3 sequence is CASSFGDSRETQYF. The CDR3, as DNA: TGTGCCAGCAGTTTTGGTGACAGTCGGGAGACCCAGTACTTC. This chain links TRBV27 with TRBJ2-5, with a tentative D call TRBD1 (5 bases). The CDR3 covers 14 residues. Germline lookup yields CDR1 MNHEY and CDR2 SMNVEV (reference sequence). V lost 3 bases and J lost 5, with 13 bases in between.

The chain is built from TRBV19 and TRBJ1-2, with 9 nucleotides matching TRBD1. The CDR3 has 15 amino acids. Germline V lookup: CDR1 LNHDA, CDR2 SQIVND (reference sequence). V lost 7 bases to trimming and J lost 4 bases; unmatched junction nucleotides: 10. DNA for the CDR3: TGTGCCAGTACCAATTCCGGGACAGGGATCTATGGCTACACCTTC. This translates into CASTNSGTGIYGYTF.

Comment on this clone: It is likely a read error: a sequence one base away is far more abundant. The chain couples TRBV7-6 to TRBJ2-7, with TRBD2 matching 11 bases. V gave up 4 bases and J gave up 3 bases; unmatched junction bases: 2. CDR1 and CDR2 (germline): SGHVS, FNYEAQ. The CDR3 spans 14 residues. The DNA for the CDR3 is TGTGCCAGCAGCTCCGGGACTAGCGGCTACGAGCAGTACTTC. Translation gives CASSSGTSGYEQYF.

The J gene is TRBJ2-7, the V gene TRBV2; no firm D call. Germline CDR1 reads SNHLY; CDR2 reads FYNNEI. The CDR3 runs to 12 residues. Deletions cut 5 bases from V and 2 bases from J, with 7 bases between. Here the CDR3 DNA reads TGTGCCAGCAGTACGAATACCTACGAGCAGTACTTC. Amino acids: CASSTNTYEQYF.

This chain connects TRBV6-1 to TRBJ2-1; D remains ambiguous. Looked up from germline, CDR1 is MNHNS and CDR2 is SASEGT. This CDR3 has 15 residues. V shed 4 bases and J shed 4 bases, with 14 bases lying between them. The CDR3 region is CASSVQLEGYNEQFF. For the CDR3, the DNA is TGTGCCAGCAGTGTGCAGCTGGAAGGATACAATGAGCAGTTCTTC.

The chain employs TRBV25-1 and TRBJ1-4; the D is unclear. There are 14 residues in the CDR3. The germline V gene encodes CDR1 MGHDK and CDR2 SYGVNS. Trimming left V 4 bases short and J 2 bases short, with 8 bases between. The CDR3 reads CASSGTITNEKLFF. CDR3 in DNA: TGTGCCAGCAGTGGGACGATTACTAATGAAAAACTGTTTTTT.

This sequence joins TRBV10-3 and TRBJ1-3; D gene uncertain. Germline assignment: CDR1 ENHRY and CDR2 SYGVKD. The CDR3 has 12 amino acids. Trimming removed 6 bases at V and 13 bases at J, with 16 bases between. CDR3 coding DNA: TGTGCCATCAGCGACAACGTAGGAAAGATATATTTT. This sequence encodes CAISDNVGKIYF.

This rearrangement joins TRBV30 to TRBJ2-7; maybe TRBD2 (5 bases). V lost 2 bases, J lost 6 bases, and 11 bases lay in between. Germline CDR1 and CDR2: GTSNPN and SVGIG (reference sequence). This CDR3 region has 12 residues. For the CDR3, the DNA is TGTGCCTGGAGTACAACTAGTGCCGAGCAGTACTTC. Its translation is CAWSTTSAEQYF.

The gene calls are TRBV5-4 and TRBJ1-1, with a tentative D call TRBD1 (6 bases). CDR3 length: 15 residues. Germline lookup yields CDR1 SGHNT and CDR2 YYREEE (reference sequence). V gave up 1 base and J gave up 3 bases, with 13 bases separating them. The DNA of the CDR3 is TGTGCCAGCAGCTTGAGGGGTGAGGGGGACACTGAAGCTTTCTTT. Its protein is CASSLRGEGDTEAFF.

V usage is TRBV7-2 and J usage is TRBJ2-7; TRBD2 matches 13 bases. The CDR3 length is 15 residues. J gave up 7 bases and V 5 bases, and 8 bases lay outside the gene matches. The germline CDR1 and CDR2 sequences are SGHTA and FQGNSA. CDR3 residues: CASSLGLAGAIEQYF. CDR3 sequence (DNA): TGTGCCAGCAGCCTTGGACTAGCGGGAGCTATAGAGCAGTACTTC.

Remarks on this clone: Other nucleotide sequences from this sample produce the same CDR3. The chain is built from TRBV5-1 and TRBJ2-7, with a tentative D call TRBD2 (6 bases). Germline values: CDR1 SGHRS, CDR2 YFSETQ. Trimming pared 1 base from V and 3 bases from J, leaving 8 bases between. The CDR3 loop spans 13 amino acids. The CDR3 coding sequence is TGCGCCAGCAGCTTGTGGGGGGACTACGAGCAGTACTTC. Protein sequence: CASSLWGDYEQYF.

This chain links TRBV19 with TRBJ2-6; D not resolved. V was clipped by 3 bases and J by 0 bases, with 9 bases between them. CDR3 size: 16 residues. CDR1 is LNHDA and CDR2 is SQIVND in the germline V gene (reference sequence). CDR3 residues: CASSIIPDSGANVLTF. The CDR3 DNA sequence: TGTGCCAGTAGTATTATTCCCGACTCTGGGGCCAACGTCCTGACTTTC.

The chain combines TRBV11-2 with TRBJ1-1, with a possible D match to TRBD1 (5 bases). Germline CDR1 reads SGHAT; CDR2 reads FQNNGV. V gave up 1 base and J gave up 1 base, with 10 bases separating them. CDR3 length equals 15 residues. The chain's CDR3 is CASSLARQRNTEAFF. CDR3 in DNA: TGTGCCAGCAGCTTAGCTAGACAGCGGAACACTGAAGCTTTCTTT.

In DNA form, the CDR3 reads TGTGCCAGCAGCACCGGACTAGCGGGAACCACCTGGGCCAACGTCCTGACTTTC. Translated, it gives CASSTGLAGTTWANVLTF. This chain connects TRBV11-2 to TRBJ2-6; TRBD2 matches 12 bases. Losses at the gene ends were 5 bases for V and 5 bases for J; bases not matched to a gene: 10. The germline CDR1 and CDR2 sequences are SGHAT and FQNNGV. There are 18 residues in the CDR3.

V gene TRBV30 combines with J gene TRBJ2-1; D is undetermined. CDR3 length equals 12 residues. V was pared by 0 bases and J by 7 bases, with 7 bases between. CDR1 GTSNPN and CDR2 SVGIG come from the germline V gene (reference sequence). CDR3 DNA sequence: TGTGCCTGGAGTGTAGTCTGGAATGAGCAGTTCTTC. It encodes CAWSVVWNEQFF.

This clone was seen just once. CDR3 loop: CASSSGASASYEQYF. CDR3 in DNA: TGTGCCAGCAGTTCCGGGGCTAGCGCCTCCTACGAGCAGTACTTC. This chain uses TRBV6-5 with TRBJ2-7, with D possibly matching TRBD2 (6 bases). With 4 bases removed from V and 0 bases from J, the gap between germline ends came to 13 bases. CDR1 and CDR2 from the germline V gene are MNHEY and SVGAGI. The CDR3 length is 15 residues.

V gene TRBV4-2 combines with J gene TRBJ2-6; weak D call: TRBD1 (6 bases). The CDR3 is made up of 17 amino acids. The V and J ends lost 4 bases and 2 bases respectively, with 15 bases between them. In germline, CDR1 is LGHNA, CDR2 YNFKEQ. CDR3 DNA sequence: TGTGCCAGCAGCCTGAACAGGGTAGGCGCTGGGGCCAACGTCCTGACTTTC. Its protein is CASSLNRVGAGANVLTF.